Listed here are 28 T cell receptor beta chains from one sample, sequenced in a study of shared clonotypes between healthy human individuals. Positive CCR7 selection of CD45RO-negative cells yielded the naive CD8 cells, and terminally differentiated effector memory CD45RA+ cells were excluded. The method was immunoSEQ multiplex PCR; TCRdb's version includes in-frame clones alone and lacks a portion of them. The sample includes about 700,000 clones, about 92% seen only once; the top ten take approximately 22%. Sample: naive CD8+ T cells sorted from blood. These receptors all stem from a young man in good health.

The rearrangement joins TRBV5-1 to TRBJ1-1; possible D gene TRBD1, 6 bases. Looked up from germline, CDR1 is SGHRS and CDR2 is YFSETQ. CDR3 size: 14 residues. V lost 4 bases and J 6 bases, leaving 16 bases between the germline ends. The CDR3 nucleotides are TGCGCCAGCAGCCTAAGAGGGGGGCCGGCTGAAGCTTTCTTT. Protein: CASSLRGGPAEAFF.

This chain joins TRBV7-9 and TRBJ2-7, with D tentatively TRBD1 (6 bases). The germline V gene has CDR1 SEHNR and CDR2 FQNEAQ (reference sequence). The CDR3 loop spans 12 amino acids. V was trimmed by 6 bases and J by 6 bases, leaving 12 bases between them. The chain's CDR3 is CASSPTGSEQYF. CDR3 bases: TGTGCCAGCAGTCCTACAGGGTCCGAGCAGTACTTC.

The rearrangement joins TRBV7-6 to TRBJ1-4; D is undetermined. V was pared by 0 bases and J by 7 bases, with 9 bases between. This CDR3 contains 14 residues. Germline V CDR1 and CDR2: SGHVS, FNYEAQ. CDR3 sequence (DNA): TGTGCCAGCAGCTTAGCAGGTTTCGGTGAAAAACTGTTTTTT. It is translated as CASSLAGFGEKLFF.

This chain links TRBV12-5 with TRBJ2-7; 10 bases match TRBD1. Trimming at V came to 6 bases and at J to 3 bases, leaving 5 bases not matched to a gene. This CDR3 is built from 14 residues. Germline CDR1 is LGHNT and CDR2 is FRNRAP. Written as DNA, the CDR3 is TGTGCTAGTGGATCCGGGACAGGGGACTACGAGCAGTACTTC. Amino acid sequence: CASGSGTGDYEQYF.

The chain carries TRBV9 and TRBJ1-3; the D is unclear. Germline V gene lookup returns CDR1 SGDLS and CDR2 YYNGEE. There are 16 residues in the CDR3. V lost 1 base and J 0 bases, leaving 11 bases between the germline ends. CDR3 amino acids: CASSVRGISSGNTIYF. CDR3 DNA: TGTGCCAGCAGCGTACGCGGCATTTCCTCTGGAAACACCATATATTTT.

As concerns this clone: The same CDR3 arises from other DNA sequences in this sample as well. CDR3 residues: CSVEAGTYEQYF. The CDR3 DNA is TGCAGCGTTGAAGCAGGTACCTACGAGCAGTACTTC. The genes are TRBV29-1 and TRBJ2-7; no clear D gene. From germline, CDR1 is SQVTM and CDR2 ANQGSEA. The CDR3 consists of 12 residues. Trimming stripped 1 base from V and 2 bases from J, with 6 bases between.

This clone was counted a single time. Here the CDR3 reads CASSLGWREYYTF. The CDR3 DNA sequence: TGTGCCAGCAGCTTGGGATGGAGGGAGTACTACACCTTC. The chain has TRBV5-4 and TRBJ1-2, with unresolved D. The CDR3 has 13 residues. Germline V CDR1 and CDR2: SGHNT, YYREEE (reference sequence). Trimming left V 0 bases short and J 10 bases short, with 13 bases between. Together with reference TRBV5-4 and TRBJ1-2, the CDR3 gives the full variable domain: ETGVTQSPTHLIKTRGQQVTLRCSSQSGHNTVSWYQQALGQGPQFIFQYYREEENGRGNFPPRFSGLQFPNYSSELNVNALELDDSALYLCASSLGWREYYTFGSGTRLTVV.

V usage is TRBV27 and J usage is TRBJ1-5, with D uncertain. The CDR3 spans 13 residues. Trimming took off 3 bases at V and 5 bases at J, with 8 bases between the two ends. Per germline, CDR1 MNHEY and CDR2 SMNVEV (reference sequence). CDR3 nucleotides: TGTGCCAGCAGTTTCACGGGGTATCAGCCCCAGCATTTT. It specifies CASSFTGYQPQHF.

A note on this clone: Other DNA sequences in this specimen translate into the identical CDR3. This chain links TRBV29-1 with TRBJ1-1; D is unresolved. CDR1 and CDR2 (germline): SQVTM, ANQGSEA. The CDR3 contains 12 residues. V was cut by 6 bases and J by 0 bases, with 8 bases left in between. Written as DNA, the CDR3 is TGCAGCGTCGTAGAATTGAACACTGAAGCTTTCTTT. Encoded protein: CSVVELNTEAFF.

The chain links TRBV27 to TRBJ2-4; D might be TRBD1 or TRBD2, each matching 5 bases. Germline V lookup: CDR1 MNHEY, CDR2 SMNVEV (reference sequence). The CDR3 runs to 16 residues. The ends were cut back, 6 bases at V and 0 bases at J, with 15 bases in the middle. The CDR3 spells CASRKAGALAKNIQYF. CDR3 nucleotides: TGTGCCAGCAGAAAGGCCGGGGCCCTAGCCAAAAACATTCAGTACTTC.

The chain couples TRBV4-1 to TRBJ1-2, with TRBD1 matching 10 bases. Germline V CDR1 and CDR2: MGHRA, YSYEKL. V shed 1 base, J shed 6 bases, and the junction held 5 bases outside the gene matches. This CDR3 is 15 amino acids long. The CDR3 DNA is TGCGCCAGCAGCCAAGTTTTGGGACAGGGGAATGGCTACACCTTC. Its protein is CASSQVLGQGNGYTF.

The chain links TRBV10-3 to TRBJ2-7, with 9 bases identical to TRBD2. Germline assignment: CDR1 ENHRY and CDR2 SYGVKD. After removal of 3 bases from V and 0 bases from J, the junction contained 6 bases not matched to a gene. This CDR3 is 16 amino acids long. The CDR3 loop reads CAISDVTSGSSYEQYF. The DNA of the CDR3 is TGTGCCATCAGTGATGTGACTAGCGGTAGCTCCTACGAGCAGTACTTC.

This sequence joins TRBV30 and TRBJ2-7, with D unresolved. This CDR3 is built from 12 residues. Between the trimmed V and J ends, which lost 2 bases and 2 bases, there was a span of 7 bases. Germline lookup yields CDR1 GTSNPN and CDR2 SVGIG (reference sequence). CDR3 loop: CAWSFVTYEQYF. The DNA for the CDR3 is TGTGCCTGGAGTTTCGTAACCTACGAGCAGTACTTC.

V and J are TRBV6-5 and TRBJ2-1; 8 bases are shared with TRBD1. Germline V gene sequence: CDR1 MNHEY, CDR2 SVGAGI. The CDR3 covers 15 residues. V was pared by 6 bases and J by 6 bases, with 10 bases of the junction left unmatched. The CDR3 region is CASRNDRGKRNEQFF. Written as DNA, the CDR3 is TGTGCCAGCAGAAACGACAGGGGTAAGCGCAATGAGCAGTTCTTC.

CDR3 sequence reads: CASSAGAGDSYEQYF. The CDR3 coding sequence is TGTGCCAGCAGCGCCGGAGCGGGAGATTCTTACGAGCAGTACTTC. The V and J genes are TRBV21-1 and TRBJ2-7; TRBD2 is the table's D call and was not checked against the DNA. TRBV21-1 is a listed pseudogene. The CDR3 extends over 15 amino acids.

In regard to this clone: The identical CDR3 is also encoded by other nucleotide sequences in the sample. The rearrangement uses TRBV7-9 and TRBJ2-1; D is unclear. Looked up from germline, CDR1 is SEHNR and CDR2 is FQNEAQ (reference sequence). V gave up 1 base and J gave up 1 base, with 2 bases separating them. This CDR3 region has 13 residues. The CDR3 sequence is CASSLGSYNEQFF. CDR3 sequence (DNA): TGTGCCAGCAGCTTAGGATCCTACAATGAGCAGTTCTTC.

This sequence joins TRBV6-5 and TRBJ2-7; D is tentatively TRBD1 or TRBD2 (5 bases each). The V end was cut by 0 bases, the J end by 3 bases, with 15 bases between. Germline V gives CDR1 MNHEY, CDR2 SVGAGI. CDR3 length: 16 residues. Here the CDR3 DNA reads TGTGCCAGCAGTTACTCCCGGGACGCCATAATCTACGAGCAGTACTTC. Protein: CASSYSRDAIIYEQYF.

The chain links TRBV7-9 to TRBJ2-1; 13 bases are shared with TRBD2. The CDR3 contains 13 residues. The trim removed 5 bases at V and 15 bases at J, leaving 7 bases unmatched. Germline V gene data show CDR1 as SEHNR and CDR2 as FQNEAQ (reference sequence). The CDR3: CASSAGLAGATFF. The DNA of the CDR3 is TGTGCCAGCAGCGCAGGACTAGCGGGAGCCACGTTCTTC.

The J gene is TRBJ2-1, the V gene TRBV28, with 10 bases lining up with TRBD2. Germline CDR1 MDHEN, CDR2 SYDVKM. This CDR3 contains 20 residues. V was clipped by 6 bases and J by 1 base; unmatched bases: 18. The DNA of the CDR3 is TGTGCCAGCAGCCCCGTTGGAGCGGGAGGGGGTAAGTCTTCCTACAATGAGCAGTTCTTC. The encoded protein is CASSPVGAGGGKSSYNEQFF.

This chain joins TRBV27 and TRBJ2-1, with 10 bases fitting TRBD1. Germline V CDR1 and CDR2: MNHEY, SMNVEV (reference sequence). CDR3 length: 15 amino acids. V lost 5 bases, J lost 6 bases, and 7 bases stayed unmatched. The chain's CDR3 is CASSLGTGVPNEQFF. CDR3 coding DNA: TGTGCCAGCAGTCTCGGGACAGGGGTCCCCAATGAGCAGTTCTTC.

The chain is built from TRBV7-8 and TRBJ2-7; D possibly corresponds to TRBD1 (7 bases). The ends were cut back, 5 bases at V and 0 bases at J, with 11 bases in the middle. Per germline, CDR1 SGHVS and CDR2 FQNEAQ. The CDR3 totals 14 residues. CDR3 amino acids: CASSRGDSSYEQYF. The CDR3 bases are TGTGCCAGCAGCAGGGGGGACAGCTCCTACGAGCAGTACTTC.

This clone was counted once. V usage is TRBV13 and J usage is TRBJ2-1; 11 bases line up with TRBD1. Germline V gives CDR1 PRHDT, CDR2 FYEKMQ (reference sequence). CDR3 length: 14 amino acids. V gave up 6 bases and J gave up 6 bases; unmatched junction bases: 4. The CDR3 DNA is TGTGCCAGCAGAGGGACAGGGGGGGTCAATGAGCAGTTCTTC. It translates to CASRGTGGVNEQFF.

The chain carries TRBV15 and TRBJ1-5; D is ambiguous. Germline CDR1 reads LNHNV; CDR2 reads YYDKDF (reference sequence). Deletions cut 0 bases from V and 0 bases from J, with 6 bases between. This CDR3 region has 15 residues. In DNA form, the CDR3 reads TGTGCCACCAGCAGAGACCCTAATAGCAATCAGCCCCAGCATTTT. The encoded protein is CATSRDPNSNQPQHF.

DNA of the CDR3: TGCGCCAGCAGTGAGGGGACTCCCTACAATGAGCAGTTCTTC. Its translation is CASSEGTPYNEQFF. The chain is built from TRBV10-1 and TRBJ2-1; D might be TRBD2 (6 bases). Deletions cut 2 bases from V and 2 bases from J, with 7 bases between. This CDR3 region has 14 residues. Germline V lookup: CDR1 WNHNN, CDR2 SYGVQD (reference sequence).

In DNA form, the CDR3 reads TGTGCCAGCAGCGCCCCACTAGCGGGAGCTTGGGATGAGCAGTTCTTC. Translation: CASSAPLAGAWDEQFF. V and J are TRBV9 and TRBJ2-1, with 11 bases aligning to TRBD2. The germline V gene has CDR1 SGDLS and CDR2 YYNGEE. The CDR3 has 16 amino acids. The ends lost 3 bases at V and 8 bases at J; junction bases unmatched: 10.

J is TRBJ1-2 and V is TRBV29-1; D uncertain. The V end was cut by 5 bases, the J end by 4 bases, with 14 bases between. CDR3 length equals 13 residues. The germline V gene encodes CDR1 SQVTM and CDR2 ANQGSEA. The CDR3, as DNA: TGCAGCGTTCCCTCCCCCAGTGTCTATGGCTACACCTTC. Residues: CSVPSPSVYGYTF.

This clone came up once. The rearrangement joins TRBV5-1 to TRBJ2-1, with a weak D call TRBD1 (5 bases). Germline V gene lookup returns CDR1 SGHRS and CDR2 YFSETQ. This CDR3 is built from 16 residues. Trimming shortened V by 2 bases and J by 2 bases, and 14 bases separated the two germline ends. CDR3 protein: CASSLGVANPYNEQFF. CDR3 DNA sequence: TGCGCCAGCAGCTTAGGGGTCGCTAACCCCTACAATGAGCAGTTCTTC.

In DNA form, the CDR3 reads TGTGCCAGCGGGGGACCGACCTACAATGAGCAGTTCTTC. Amino acids: CASGGPTYNEQFF. The J gene is TRBJ2-1, the V gene TRBV9; tentatively, D is TRBD1 or TRBD2 (5 bases each). V was shortened by 7 bases and J by 2 bases, with 10 bases between the two germline ends. This CDR3 comprises 13 residues. Germline V gene data show CDR1 as SGDLS and CDR2 as YYNGEE.